This is a list of T cell receptor beta chains from one sample in a study of blood T cell repertoires in COVID-19. Sequencing used immunoSEQ multiplex PCR; TCRdb keeps in-frame clones, though not all of them. The table lists about 200,000 clones, more than 75% of them singletons. The sequenced material came from peripheral blood. These TCRs come from a man in his forties or fifties with acute or convalescent COVID-19. Each CDR3 is given with its conserved first and last residue. The D gene is left open where the match is weak. A clone size is listed for some rows: how often the clone was seen (once, few, many), or a class if it is expanded.

clone_size	j_call	d_call	v_call	cdr3_aa	cdr3_nt
-	TRBJ1-4	TRBD1	TRBV18	CASSPGQGGTNEKLFF	TGTGCCAGCTCACCGGGACAGGGGGGCACTAATGAAAAACTGTTTTTT
-	TRBJ2-7	-	TRBV5-4	CASSLVSTGVQYF	TGTGCCAGCAGCTTGGTGTCTACGGGAGTGCAGTACTTC
-	TRBJ2-5	-	TRBV5-4	CASSLAPGTPAQETQYF	TGTGCCAGCAGCTTGGCCCCGGGAACTCCAGCCCAAGAGACCCAGTACTTC
-	TRBJ2-7	-	TRBV29-1	CSVTAYLDTYYEQYF	TGCAGCGTTACGGCATATCTTGACACCTACTACGAGCAGTACTTC
-	TRBJ2-7	-	TRBV6-4	CASSEEGQSGSYEQYF	TGTGCCAGCAGTGAGGAAGGACAGAGTGGCTCCTACGAGCAGTACTTC
-	TRBJ1-2	-	TRBV7-9	CASSLNGGYTF	TGTGCCAGCAGCCTGAACGGTGGCTACACCTTC
-	TRBJ1-1	-	TRBV7-9	CASSLDMAGTEAFF	TGTGCCAGCAGCTTAGATATGGCTGGCACTGAAGCTTTCTTT
-	TRBJ1-1	-	TRBV11-2	CASSSGGGNEAFF	TGTGCCAGCAGCTCCGGGGGGGGTAATGAAGCTTTCTTT
-	TRBJ2-1	-	TRBV6-5	CASSYANNEQFF	TGTGCCAGCAGTTACGCGAACAATGAGCAGTTCTTC
-	TRBJ1-1	-	TRBV20-1	CSAQGMAEAFF	TGCAGTGCTCAGGGAATGGCTGAAGCTTTCTTT
-	TRBJ1-6	-	TRBV2	CASSSGGSSYNSPLHF	TGTGCCAGCAGTTCGGGGGGGAGCTCCTATAATTCACCCCTCCACTTT
-	TRBJ1-5	-	TRBV6-6	CASSYGAYSNQPQHF	TGTGCCAGCAGTTACGGGGCTTATAGCAATCAGCCCCAGCATTTT
-	TRBJ1-2	-	TRBV10-1	CASSDSTNYGYTF	TGCGCCAGCAGTGATAGTACTAACTATGGCTACACCTTC
-	TRBJ1-4	-	TRBV4-1	CASSRGQTNEKLFF	TGCGCCAGCAGCCGAGGACAGACTAATGAAAAACTGTTTTTT
-	TRBJ1-1	TRBD1	TRBV15	CATSERQGAGYTEAFF	TGTGCCACCAGCGAGAGACAGGGGGCGGGGTACACTGAAGCTTTCTTT
-	TRBJ1-2	-	TRBV5-5	CASSSWTAAGYTF	TGTGCCAGCAGCTCATGGACAGCTGCGGGCTACACCTTC
-	TRBJ1-1	-	TRBV25-1	CASIDSLMNTEAFF	TGTGCCAGCATCGACAGCCTAATGAACACTGAAGCTTTCTTT
-	TRBJ2-3	-	TRBV6-6	CASSSFLRSGDTQYF	TGTGCCAGCAGTTCATTTCTCCGGTCCGGAGATACGCAGTATTTT
-	TRBJ1-2	-	TRBV5-1	CASSLDSNYGYTF	TGCGCCAGCAGCTTGGACAGTAACTATGGCTACACCTTC
-	TRBJ1-2	-	TRBV29-1	CSVEGRQGIPSYGYTF	TGCAGCGTTGAAGGTCGGCAGGGGATTCCCTCCTATGGCTACACCTTC
-	TRBJ1-6	-	TRBV6-5	CASRTGNPNSPLHF	TGTGCCAGCAGGACAGGAAATCCGAATTCACCCCTCCACTTT
-	TRBJ1-5	-	TRBV11-2	CASSLTAGVRQPQHF	TGTGCCAGCAGCCTGACAGCGGGGGTACGGCAGCCCCAGCATTTT
-	TRBJ1-2	-	TRBV11-2	CASSLVRGRSHGYTF	TGTGCCAGCAGCTTAGTCCGGGGGAGATCTCATGGCTACACCTTC
-	TRBJ2-3	-	TRBV12-3/TRBV12-4	CASRGPGLHTQYF	TGTGCCAGCAGGGGGCCGGGACTGCATACGCAGTATTTT
many	TRBJ1-1	TRBD1	TRBV5-1	CASRIRVAQGDTEAFF	TGCGCCAGCAGAATCCGGGTAGCACAGGGGGACACTGAAGCTTTCTTT
once	TRBJ2-1	TRBD1	TRBV7-8	CASSFLTGQGALNEQFF	TGTGCCAGCAGCTTCTTGACGGGACAGGGGGCTTTGAATGAGCAGTTCTTC
-	TRBJ1-5	-	TRBV11-2	CASSLEPSGNQPQHF	TGTGCCAGCAGCTTAGAACCGTCAGGCAATCAGCCCCAGCATTTT
-	TRBJ1-6	-	TRBV27	CASRWQRNSPLHF	TGTGCCAGCAGATGGCAGCGTAATTCACCCCTCCACTTT
-	TRBJ1-2	-	TRBV6-1	CASSDYRDYGYTF	TGTGCCAGCAGTGATTACCGGGACTATGGCTACACCTTC
-	TRBJ1-3	-	TRBV29-1	CSVDEDGSSGNTIYF	TGCAGCGTCGATGAGGACGGGAGCTCTGGAAACACCATATATTTT